This TCR beta chain was captured in a study of cytomegalovirus exposure and HLA in healthy donors. TCRdb's copy holds only in-frame clones and misses some; the assay was immunoSEQ multiplex PCR. The sample carries fewer than 400,000 clones, around 90% recorded once. In germline, CDR1 is MNHEY, CDR2 SVGAGI. Unmatched junction bases numbered 9, after V lost 3 bases and J lost 12 bases. This CDR3 region has 13 residues. Material: PBMCs. V is TRBV6-5 and J is TRBJ1-1; TRBD1 matches at 8 bases. This receptor was identified in a man under 40 in good health and CMV-seronegative. The CDR3 loop reads CASSYLGRGQTFF. The CDR3 DNA reads TGTGCCAGCAGTTATCTTGGCAGGGGGCAAACTTTCTTT.